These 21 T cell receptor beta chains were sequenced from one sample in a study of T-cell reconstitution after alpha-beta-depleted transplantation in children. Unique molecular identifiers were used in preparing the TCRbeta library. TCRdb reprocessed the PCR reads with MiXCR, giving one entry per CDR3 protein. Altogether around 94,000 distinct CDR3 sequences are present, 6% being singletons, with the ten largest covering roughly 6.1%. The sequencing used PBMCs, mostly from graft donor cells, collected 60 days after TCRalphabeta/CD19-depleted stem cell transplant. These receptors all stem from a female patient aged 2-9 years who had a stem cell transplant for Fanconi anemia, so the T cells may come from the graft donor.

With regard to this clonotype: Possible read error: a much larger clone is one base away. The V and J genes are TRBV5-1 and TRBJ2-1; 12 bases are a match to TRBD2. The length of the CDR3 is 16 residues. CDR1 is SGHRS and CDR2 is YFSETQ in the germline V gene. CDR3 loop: CAISLRLAGGDNEQFF. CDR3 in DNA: TGCGCCATCAGCTTAAGGCTAGCGGGAGGGGACAATGAGCAGTTCTTC.

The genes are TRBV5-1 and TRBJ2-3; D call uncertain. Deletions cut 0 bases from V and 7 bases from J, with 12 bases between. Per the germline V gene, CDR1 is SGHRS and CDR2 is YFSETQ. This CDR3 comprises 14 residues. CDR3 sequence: CASSLDPGANTQYF. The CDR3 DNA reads TGCGCCAGCAGCTTGGACCCCGGCGCAAATACGCAGTATTTT.

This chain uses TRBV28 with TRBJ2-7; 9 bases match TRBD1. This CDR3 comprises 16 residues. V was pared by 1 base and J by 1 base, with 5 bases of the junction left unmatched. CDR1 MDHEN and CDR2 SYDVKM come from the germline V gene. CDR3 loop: CASSLFDRGNSYEQYF. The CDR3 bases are TGTGCCAGCAGTTTATTCGACAGGGGGAATTCCTACGAGCAGTACTTC.

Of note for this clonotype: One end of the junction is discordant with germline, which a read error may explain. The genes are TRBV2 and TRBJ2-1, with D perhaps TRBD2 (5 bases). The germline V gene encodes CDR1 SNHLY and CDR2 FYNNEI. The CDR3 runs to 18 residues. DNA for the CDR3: TGTACCAGCTGTTTATACCCCCTAGGGTGGGAGTCCTACAATGAGCAGTTCTTC. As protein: CTSCLYPLGWESYNEQFF.

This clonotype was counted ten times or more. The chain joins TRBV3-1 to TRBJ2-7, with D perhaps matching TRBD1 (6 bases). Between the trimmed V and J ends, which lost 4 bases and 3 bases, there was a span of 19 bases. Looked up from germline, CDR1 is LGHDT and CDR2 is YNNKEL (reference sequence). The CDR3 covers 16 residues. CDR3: CASSPLWGDRNYEQYF. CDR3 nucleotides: TGTGCCAGCAGCCCTCTTTGGGGAGACAGGAACTACGAGCAGTACTTC.

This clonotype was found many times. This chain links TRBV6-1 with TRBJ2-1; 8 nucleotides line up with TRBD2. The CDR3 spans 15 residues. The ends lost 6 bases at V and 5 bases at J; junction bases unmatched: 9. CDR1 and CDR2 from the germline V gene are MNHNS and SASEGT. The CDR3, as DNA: TGTGCCAGCAGCAGGACGGGGGGGGTGAACAATGAGCAGTTCTTC. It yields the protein CASSRTGGVNNEQFF.

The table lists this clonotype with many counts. CDR3 region: CAIRNGGQETQYF. The CDR3 DNA sequence: TGTGCCATCAGGAACGGGGGGCAAGAGACCCAGTACTTC. The chain uses TRBV10-3 and TRBJ2-5; 7 positions match TRBD2. The V and J ends lost 6 bases and 2 bases, in that order; junction bases with no gene match: 3. Germline CDR1 ENHRY, CDR2 SYGVKD. This CDR3 is built from 13 residues.

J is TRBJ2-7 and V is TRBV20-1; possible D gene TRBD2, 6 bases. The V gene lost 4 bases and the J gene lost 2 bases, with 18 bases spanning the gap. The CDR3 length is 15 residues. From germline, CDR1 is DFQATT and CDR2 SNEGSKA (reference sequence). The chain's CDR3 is CSAKPKPGLPYEQYF. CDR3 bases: TGCAGTGCTAAACCGAAACCGGGACTTCCCTACGAGCAGTACTTC.

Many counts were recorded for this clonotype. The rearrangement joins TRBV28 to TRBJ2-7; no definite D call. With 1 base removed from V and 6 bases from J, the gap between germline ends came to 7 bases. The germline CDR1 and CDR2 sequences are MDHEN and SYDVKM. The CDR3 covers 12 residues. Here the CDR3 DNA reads TGTGCCAGCAGTTTATTGGACCTCGAGCAGTACTTC. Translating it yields CASSLLDLEQYF.

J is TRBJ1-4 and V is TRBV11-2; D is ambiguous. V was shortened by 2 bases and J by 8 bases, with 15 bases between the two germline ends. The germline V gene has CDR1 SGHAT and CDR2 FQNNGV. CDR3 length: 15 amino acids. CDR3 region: CASSLSLAQNEKLFF. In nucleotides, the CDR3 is TGTGCCAGCAGCTTATCGCTGGCACAGAACGAAAAACTGTTTTTT.

CDR3 in DNA: TGCGCCAGCAGCTTGGCCCAACAAGAGACCCAGTACTTC. This sequence encodes CASSLAQQETQYF. V is TRBV5-1 and J is TRBJ2-5; no clear D. CDR1 SGHRS and CDR2 YFSETQ come from the germline V gene. The V end lost 0 bases, the J end lost 2 bases, and 5 bases lay between the germline ends. This CDR3 is 13 amino acids long.

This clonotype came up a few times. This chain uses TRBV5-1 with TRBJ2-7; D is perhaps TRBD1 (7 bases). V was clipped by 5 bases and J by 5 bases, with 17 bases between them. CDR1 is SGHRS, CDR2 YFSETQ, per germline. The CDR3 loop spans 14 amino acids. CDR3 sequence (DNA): TGCGCCAGCAGTCTGGAGGGGGCGCCTGACGAGCAGTACTTC. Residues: CASSLEGAPDEQYF.

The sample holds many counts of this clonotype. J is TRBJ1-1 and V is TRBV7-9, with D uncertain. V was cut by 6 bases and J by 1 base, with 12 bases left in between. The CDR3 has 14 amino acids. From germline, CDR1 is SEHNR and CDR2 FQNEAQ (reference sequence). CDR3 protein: CASSEWGENTEAFF. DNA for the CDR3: TGTGCCAGCAGTGAATGGGGTGAGAACACTGAAGCTTTCTTT.

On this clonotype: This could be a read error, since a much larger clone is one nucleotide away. The CDR3 is CTSSIRGKLRSSYNEQFF. The CDR3, as DNA: TGTACCAGCAGCATCCGAGGGAAGCTCCGGAGCTCCTACAATGAGCAGTTCTTC. J is TRBJ2-1 and V is TRBV2; D possibly corresponds to TRBD2 (5 bases). Germline CDR1 and CDR2: SNHLY and FYNNEI. The length of the CDR3 is 18 residues.

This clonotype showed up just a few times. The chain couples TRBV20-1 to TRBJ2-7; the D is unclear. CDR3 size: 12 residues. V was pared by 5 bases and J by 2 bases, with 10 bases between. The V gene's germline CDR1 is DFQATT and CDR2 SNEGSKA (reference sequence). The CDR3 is CSAVRSTYEQYF. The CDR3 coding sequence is TGCAGTGCTGTCCGGTCTACCTACGAGCAGTACTTC.

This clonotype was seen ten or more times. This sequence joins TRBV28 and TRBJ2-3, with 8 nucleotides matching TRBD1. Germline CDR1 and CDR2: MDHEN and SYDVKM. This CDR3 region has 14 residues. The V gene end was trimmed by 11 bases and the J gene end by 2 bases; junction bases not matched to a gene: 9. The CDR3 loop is CASGQGGFTDTQYF. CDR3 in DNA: TGTGCCTCAGGACAGGGCGGTTTCACAGATACGCAGTATTTT.

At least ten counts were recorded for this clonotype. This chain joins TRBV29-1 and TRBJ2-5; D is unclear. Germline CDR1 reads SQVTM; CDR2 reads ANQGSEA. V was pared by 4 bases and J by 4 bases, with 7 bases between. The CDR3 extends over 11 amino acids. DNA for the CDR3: TGCAGCGTTGGTGGCGGAGAGACCCAGTACTTC. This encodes CSVGGGETQYF.

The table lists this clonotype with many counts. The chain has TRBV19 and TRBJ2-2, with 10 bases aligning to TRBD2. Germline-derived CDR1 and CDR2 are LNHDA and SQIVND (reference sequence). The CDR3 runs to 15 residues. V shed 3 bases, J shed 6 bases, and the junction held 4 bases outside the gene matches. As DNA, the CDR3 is TGTGCCAGTAGTATCCTAGCGGGAGAAGCCGGGGAGCTGTTTTTT. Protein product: CASSILAGEAGELFF.

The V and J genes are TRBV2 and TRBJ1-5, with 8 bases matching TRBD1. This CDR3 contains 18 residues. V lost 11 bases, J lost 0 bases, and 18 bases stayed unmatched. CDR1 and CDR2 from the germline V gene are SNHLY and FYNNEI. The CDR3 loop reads CAFCLADRELYSNQPQHF. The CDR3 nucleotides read TGTGCCTTCTGTTTAGCGGACAGGGAGCTTTATAGCAATCAGCCCCAGCATTTT.

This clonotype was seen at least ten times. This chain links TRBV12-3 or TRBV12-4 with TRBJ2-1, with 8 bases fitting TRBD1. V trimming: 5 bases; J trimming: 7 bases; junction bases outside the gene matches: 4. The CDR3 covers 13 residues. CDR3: CASSTGTGNEQFF. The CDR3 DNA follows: TGTGCCAGCAGTACCGGGACAGGTAATGAGCAGTTCTTC.

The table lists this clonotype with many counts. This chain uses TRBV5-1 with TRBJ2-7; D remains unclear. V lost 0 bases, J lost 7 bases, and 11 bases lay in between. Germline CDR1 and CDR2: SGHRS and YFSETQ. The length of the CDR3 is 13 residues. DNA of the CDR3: TGCGCCAGCAGCTTGGTGGACCGGGTAGAGCAGTACTTC. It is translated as CASSLVDRVEQYF.